These 27 T cell receptor beta chains share one sample of origin, sequenced in a study of blood T cell repertoires in COVID-19. TCRdb keeps only in-frame clones here, not all; method: immunoSEQ multiplex PCR. The data show about 340,000 clones, with roughly 90% seen just once and around 18% held by the top ten. Sequences were obtained from PBMCs or T cells enriched from blood (not recorded which). These receptors originate from a woman in her 30s who had recovered from COVID-19.

The chain carries TRBV27 and TRBJ1-5; possibly TRBD1 for D (5 bases). V was cut by 0 bases and J by 3 bases, with 12 bases left in between. Germline V gene lookup returns CDR1 MNHEY and CDR2 SMNVEV (reference sequence). This CDR3 region has 16 residues. The CDR3 DNA reads TGTGCCAGCAGTTTATCGATCTCAGGGTTCAATCAGCCCCAGCATTTT. Translation gives CASSLSISGFNQPQHF.

This clone has a single count. This sample also contains other DNA sequences that code for the same CDR3. The V gene is TRBV29-1, the J gene TRBJ2-1; D is ambiguous. V was shortened by 5 bases and J by 10 bases, with 9 bases between the two germline ends. Germline CDR1 SQVTM, CDR2 ANQGSEA. The CDR3 is 10 residues long. The CDR3 reads CSVRLAEQFF. CDR3 DNA sequence: TGCAGCGTTCGACTGGCCGAGCAGTTCTTC.

In nucleotides, the CDR3 is TGCGCCAGCAGCTGGGGGGACAGGGGTAGGGACGAGCAGTACTTC. It is translated as CASSWGDRGRDEQYF. This chain uses TRBV5-1 with TRBJ2-7; 10 nucleotides match TRBD1. Germline lookup yields CDR1 SGHRS and CDR2 YFSETQ. Trimming took 3 bases from V and 5 from J; bases not matched to a gene: 8. There are 15 residues in the CDR3.

The chain couples TRBV21-1 to TRBJ1-6; the table assigns TRBD1, which was not confirmed against the DNA. TRBV21-1 is shown as a pseudogene. This CDR3 is 15 amino acids long. Written as DNA, the CDR3 is TGTGCCAGCAGCACCCGACAGCCCTATAATTCACCCCTCCACTTT. Amino acid sequence: CASSTRQPYNSPLHF.

This rearrangement joins TRBV4-2 to TRBJ2-7; 8 bases fit TRBD2. The trim removed 2 bases at V and 0 bases at J, leaving 9 bases unmatched. Germline CDR1 and CDR2: LGHNA and YNFKEQ. The CDR3 runs 17 residues. The CDR3 loop reads CASSQFETGGSSYEQYF. The DNA for the CDR3 is TGTGCCAGCAGCCAATTTGAAACGGGGGGGTCCTCCTACGAGCAGTACTTC.

This chain joins TRBV11-2 and TRBJ2-7, with 7 bases matching TRBD1. Germline CDR1 reads SGHAT; CDR2 reads FQNNGV. Trimming removed 2 bases from V and 4 bases from J; junction bases left unmatched: 5. The CDR3 consists of 14 residues. The CDR3 DNA reads TGTGCCAGCAGCTTAAACAGGGGTGGGTACGAGCAGTACTTC. Residues: CASSLNRGGYEQYF.

The genes are TRBV27 and TRBJ2-2; 9 bases align to TRBD2. Trimming removed 6 bases from V and 2 bases from J; junction bases left unmatched: 7. The CDR3 sequence is 16 residues long. CDR1 and CDR2 from the germline V gene are MNHEY and SMNVEV (reference sequence). In nucleotides, the CDR3 is TGTGCCAGCAGACCTAGCGGGACGGCAAACACCGGGGAGCTGTTTTTT. It encodes CASRPSGTANTGELFF.

The chain is built from TRBV19 and TRBJ1-3; 10 positions match TRBD1. Germline values: CDR1 LNHDA, CDR2 SQIVND (reference sequence). After removal of 4 bases from V and 0 bases from J, the junction contained 3 bases not matched to a gene. This CDR3 has 16 residues. The CDR3 DNA sequence: TGTGCCAGTAGTACGGGACAGGGGAACTCTGGAAACACCATATATTTT. Encoded protein: CASSTGQGNSGNTIYF.

The chain couples TRBV10-2 to TRBJ1-2; maybe TRBD1 (5 bases). The germline V and J ends were trimmed by 4 bases and 5 bases, with 11 bases remaining between them. Per the germline V gene, CDR1 is WSHSY and CDR2 is SAAADI. This CDR3 has 13 residues. The CDR3 nucleotides read TGCGCCAGCAGTGCGGGAGAGGGGTATGGCTACACCTTC. This translates into CASSAGEGYGYTF.

The rearrangement joins TRBV19 to TRBJ1-5; the D gene is possibly TRBD1 (5 bases). V was clipped by 3 bases and J by 2 bases, with 11 bases between them. CDR3 length: 15 residues. Germline values: CDR1 LNHDA, CDR2 SQIVND (reference sequence). The CDR3 loop reads CASSIDSGGNQPQHF. The DNA of the CDR3 is TGTGCCAGTAGTATTGACAGTGGGGGCAATCAGCCCCAGCATTTT.

The chain links TRBV7-2 to TRBJ2-5; D is unresolved. Looked up from germline, CDR1 is SGHTA and CDR2 is FQGNSA. This CDR3 has 13 residues. V was shortened by 0 bases and J by 4 bases, with 6 bases between the two germline ends. The CDR3 loop is CASSLAERETQYF. CDR3 in DNA: TGTGCCAGCAGCTTAGCGGAGCGAGAGACCCAGTACTTC. Filled out from reference TRBV7-2 and TRBJ2-5, the complete variable domain reads GAGVSQSPSNKVTEKGKDVELRCDPISGHTALYWYRQSLGQGLEFLIYFQGNSAPDKSGLPSDRFSAERTGGSVSTLTIQRTQQEDSAVYLCASSLAERETQYFGPGTRLLVL.

This chain connects TRBV4-2 to TRBJ1-1; no reliable D call. This CDR3 comprises 15 residues. Germline values: CDR1 LGHNA, CDR2 YNFKEQ. V was cut by 1 base and J by 1 base, with 10 bases left in between. CDR3 in amino acids: CASSQAQVPNTEAFF. CDR3 coding DNA: TGTGCCAGCAGCCAAGCTCAGGTCCCGAACACTGAAGCTTTCTTT.

This clone was counted a single time. The chain recombines TRBV7-8 with TRBJ2-1; 7 bases agree with TRBD1. The trim removed 5 bases at V and 2 bases at J, leaving 9 bases unmatched. CDR3 size: 16 residues. Germline CDR1 is SGHVS and CDR2 is FQNEAQ. The CDR3: CASSPRRGGPYNEQFF. In nucleotides, the CDR3 is TGTGCCAGCAGCCCACGTCGAGGGGGCCCCTACAATGAGCAGTTCTTC. Looking up the rest from reference TRBV7-8 and TRBJ2-1 gives the full variable domain: GAGVSQSPRYKVAKRGQDVALRCDPISGHVSLFWYQQALGQGPEFLTYFQNEAQLDKSGLPSDRFFAERPEGSVSTLKIQRTQQEDSAVYLCASSPRRGGPYNEQFFGPGTRLTVL.

This chain joins TRBV12-3 or TRBV12-4 and TRBJ1-1, with 9 bases identical to TRBD1. The CDR3 has 13 amino acids. With V trimmed by 5 bases and J by 3 bases, 1 base remained unmatched. The CDR3 loop reads CASSRTGDTEAFF. DNA of the CDR3: TGTGCCAGCAGTCGGACAGGGGACACTGAAGCTTTCTTT.

V is TRBV7-9 and J is TRBJ1-6, with a possible D match to TRBD1 (5 bases). With 5 bases removed from V and 16 bases from J, the gap between germline ends came to 15 bases. CDR3 size: 12 residues. CDR1 and CDR2 (germline): SEHNR, FQNEAQ (reference sequence). CDR3 sequence: CASSQGERGLHF. CDR3 nucleotide sequence: TGTGCCAGCAGCCAAGGGGAACGGGGGCTCCACTTT.

This rearrangement joins TRBV28 to TRBJ2-7; weak D call: TRBD1 (6 bases). Germline V gives CDR1 MDHEN, CDR2 SYDVKM. This CDR3 is built from 16 residues. V dropped 1 base and J dropped 9 bases, with 22 bases sitting between them. The CDR3, as DNA: TGTGCCAGCAGTTTATCTGTTACAGGGCTCCAATCTGTGCAGTACTTC. Translated, it gives CASSLSVTGLQSVQYF.

The rearrangement uses TRBV30 and TRBJ2-2, with 8 bases matching TRBD2. From germline, CDR1 is GTSNPN and CDR2 SVGIG (reference sequence). V shed 1 base, J shed 2 bases, and the junction held 9 bases outside the gene matches. The CDR3 sequence is 17 residues long. CDR3 protein: CAWSGGRGAFNTGELFF. The CDR3 nucleotides read TGTGCCTGGAGTGGAGGGCGGGGGGCTTTCAACACCGGGGAGCTGTTTTTT.

The J gene is TRBJ2-1, the V gene TRBV6-5, with D tentatively TRBD2 (6 bases). Trimming pared 11 bases from V and 8 bases from J, leaving 16 bases between. CDR1 and CDR2 from the germline V gene are MNHEY and SVGAGI. The CDR3 has 12 residues. CDR3 sequence (DNA): TGTGCCGTCCAGACCTCTAGCGATGAGCAGTTCTTC. Protein product: CAVQTSSDEQFF.

CDR3 residues: CATGQGNEQYF. CDR3 nucleotide sequence: TGTGCTACGGGACAGGGCAACGAGCAGTACTTC. The V gene is TRBV28, the J gene TRBJ2-7; 9 nucleotides match TRBD1. The CDR3 is 11 amino acids. Germline CDR1 is MDHEN and CDR2 is SYDVKM.

The chain couples TRBV11-2 to TRBJ2-5; D uncertain. The germline V gene encodes CDR1 SGHAT and CDR2 FQNNGV. Between the trimmed V and J ends, which lost 1 base and 5 bases, there was a span of 8 bases. This CDR3 region has 13 residues. Here the CDR3 DNA reads TGTGCCAGCAGCTTAGTACCCCAGGAGACCCAGTACTTC. This sequence encodes CASSLVPQETQYF.

J is TRBJ2-5 and V is TRBV7-2; TRBD2 agrees at 8 bases. This CDR3 spans 15 amino acids. Germline V gene lookup returns CDR1 SGHTA and CDR2 FQGNSA. With 0 bases clipped from V and 4 bases from J, the junction kept 4 bases outside the gene matches. CDR3 bases: TGTGCCAGCAGCTTAGCGGTCCTAGCGGGAGAGACCCAGTACTTC. It yields the protein CASSLAVLAGETQYF.

This clone has only a few counts. The CDR3 DNA reads TGTGCCAGCAGACCCCTGGCGGCCACCTACGAGCAGTACTTC. This encodes CASRPLAATYEQYF. The chain combines TRBV27 with TRBJ2-7; D not resolved. The CDR3 totals 14 residues. The V and J ends lost 6 bases and 2 bases respectively, with 14 bases between them. Germline assignment: CDR1 MNHEY and CDR2 SMNVEV (reference sequence).

The V gene is TRBV7-8, the J gene TRBJ2-7, with 11 bases lining up with TRBD2. The V segment lost 5 bases and the J segment 5 bases; nucleotides outside the gene matches: 20. The CDR3 is 19 amino acids. Per the germline V gene, CDR1 is SGHVS and CDR2 is FQNEAQ. CDR3 nucleotides: TGTGCCAGCAGCCTAACAGCCTTACTAGCGGGAGATCTTACCCACGAGCAGTACTTC. Its protein is CASSLTALLAGDLTHEQYF.

The rearrangement joins TRBV27 to TRBJ2-7, with a weak D call TRBD1 (5 bases). Germline values: CDR1 MNHEY, CDR2 SMNVEV (reference sequence). The CDR3 totals 18 residues. Between the trimmed V and J ends, which lost 4 bases and 3 bases, there was a span of 25 bases. The chain's CDR3 is CASSSLQAHSTPNYEQYF. The DNA for the CDR3 is TGTGCCAGCAGTTCTCTACAGGCCCATAGCACCCCTAACTACGAGCAGTACTTC.

The gene calls are TRBV9 and TRBJ1-4; the D gene is possibly TRBD1 (5 bases). CDR1 is SGDLS and CDR2 is YYNGEE in the germline V gene. This CDR3 is built from 15 residues. The germline V and J ends were trimmed by 0 bases and 6 bases, with 12 bases remaining between them. This CDR3 is CASSVGGPADEKLFF. CDR3 nucleotide sequence: TGTGCCAGCAGCGTAGGGGGCCCCGCCGATGAAAAACTGTTTTTT.

The chain has TRBV18 and TRBJ2-7; D not resolved. With 3 bases removed from V and 7 bases from J, the gap between germline ends came to 13 bases. The CDR3 contains 13 residues. From germline, CDR1 is KGHSH and CDR2 LQKENI. CDR3: CASSPSLENEQYF. The CDR3 region has the DNA TGTGCCAGCTCACCTTCGTTGGAGAATGAGCAGTACTTC.

The chain is built from TRBV6-4 and TRBJ2-5, with TRBD1 as a possible D gene (6 bases). The germline gives CDR1 MRHNA, CDR2 SNTAGT. With 9 bases removed from V and 5 bases from J, the gap between germline ends came to 28 bases. This CDR3 contains 17 residues. CDR3 amino acids: CASIGNLQGQPGETQYF. In nucleotides, the CDR3 is TGTGCCAGTATAGGGAACTTACAGGGCCAACCTGGGGAGACCCAGTACTTC.